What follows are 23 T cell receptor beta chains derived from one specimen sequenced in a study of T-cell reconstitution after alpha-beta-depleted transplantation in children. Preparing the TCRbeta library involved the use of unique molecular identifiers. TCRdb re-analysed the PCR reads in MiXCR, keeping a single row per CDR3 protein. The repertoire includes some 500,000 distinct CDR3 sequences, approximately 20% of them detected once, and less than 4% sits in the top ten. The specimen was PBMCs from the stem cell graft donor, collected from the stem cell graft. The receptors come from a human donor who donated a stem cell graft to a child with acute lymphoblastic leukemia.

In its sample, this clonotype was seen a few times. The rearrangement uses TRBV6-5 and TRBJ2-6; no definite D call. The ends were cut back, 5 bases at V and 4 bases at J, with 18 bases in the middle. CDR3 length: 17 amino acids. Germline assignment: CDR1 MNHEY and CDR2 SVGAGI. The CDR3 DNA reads TGTGCCAGCAGTCCCACCGCCCCAGGTGCCGGGGCCAACGTCCTGACTTTC. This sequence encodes CASSPTAPGAGANVLTF.

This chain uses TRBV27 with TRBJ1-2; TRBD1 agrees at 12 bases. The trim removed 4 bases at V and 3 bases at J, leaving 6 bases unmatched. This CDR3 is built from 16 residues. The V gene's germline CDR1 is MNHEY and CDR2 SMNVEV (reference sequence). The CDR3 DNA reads TGTGCCAGCAGTTCCCCCGGGACAGGGGGCGACTATGGCTACACCTTC. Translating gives CASSSPGTGGDYGYTF.

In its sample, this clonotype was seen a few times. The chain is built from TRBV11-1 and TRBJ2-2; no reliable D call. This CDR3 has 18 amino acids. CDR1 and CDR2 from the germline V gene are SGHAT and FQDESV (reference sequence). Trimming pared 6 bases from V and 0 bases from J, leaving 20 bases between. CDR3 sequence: CASSRDTIDSSNTGELFF. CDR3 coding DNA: TGTGCCAGCAGTCGTGACACGATCGATAGCTCGAACACCGGGGAGCTGTTTTTT.

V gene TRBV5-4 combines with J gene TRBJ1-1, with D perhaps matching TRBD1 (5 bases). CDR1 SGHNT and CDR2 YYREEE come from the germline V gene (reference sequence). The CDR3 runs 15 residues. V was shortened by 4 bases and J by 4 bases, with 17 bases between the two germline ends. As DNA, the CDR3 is TGTGCCAGCAGCGGGGAGGGGAGTTTTCGCACTGAAGCTTTCTTT. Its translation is CASSGEGSFRTEAFF. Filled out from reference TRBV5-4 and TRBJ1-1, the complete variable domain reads ETGVTQSPTHLIKTRGQQVTLRCSSQSGHNTVSWYQQALGQGPQFIFQYYREEENGRGNFPPRFSGLQFPNYSSELNVNALELDDSALYLCASSGEGSFRTEAFFGQGTRLTVV.

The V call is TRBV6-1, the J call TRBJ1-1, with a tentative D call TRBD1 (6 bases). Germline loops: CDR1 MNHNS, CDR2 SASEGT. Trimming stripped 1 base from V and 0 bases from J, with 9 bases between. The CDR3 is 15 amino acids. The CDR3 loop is CASSEVGTMNTEAFF. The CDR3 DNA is TGTGCCAGCAGTGAAGTAGGGACAATGAACACTGAAGCTTTCTTT.

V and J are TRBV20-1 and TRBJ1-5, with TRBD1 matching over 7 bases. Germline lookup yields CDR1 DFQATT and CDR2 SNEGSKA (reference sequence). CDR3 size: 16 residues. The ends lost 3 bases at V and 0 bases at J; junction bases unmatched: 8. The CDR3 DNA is TGCAGTGCTAGGGGGGGGACAGTCTTTAGCAATCAGCCCCAGCATTTT. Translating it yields CSARGGTVFSNQPQHF.

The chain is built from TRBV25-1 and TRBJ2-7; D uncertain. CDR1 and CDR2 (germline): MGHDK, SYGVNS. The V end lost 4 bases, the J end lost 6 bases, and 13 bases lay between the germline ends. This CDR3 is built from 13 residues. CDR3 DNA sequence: TGTGCCAGCAGTGTCTCGACTTGGAGCGAGCAGTACTTC. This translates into CASSVSTWSEQYF.

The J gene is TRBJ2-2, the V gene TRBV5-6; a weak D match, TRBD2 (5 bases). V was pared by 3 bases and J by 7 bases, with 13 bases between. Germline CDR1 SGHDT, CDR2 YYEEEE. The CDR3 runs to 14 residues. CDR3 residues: CASSYSPGIGELFF. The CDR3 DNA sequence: TGTGCCAGCAGCTACTCGCCGGGGATCGGGGAGCTGTTTTTT. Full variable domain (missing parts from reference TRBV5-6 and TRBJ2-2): DAGVTQSPTHLIKTRGQQVTLRCSPKSGHDTVSWYQQALGQGPQFIFQYYEEEERQRGNFPDRFSGHQFPNYSSELNVNALLLGDSALYLCASSYSPGIGELFFGEGSRLTVL.

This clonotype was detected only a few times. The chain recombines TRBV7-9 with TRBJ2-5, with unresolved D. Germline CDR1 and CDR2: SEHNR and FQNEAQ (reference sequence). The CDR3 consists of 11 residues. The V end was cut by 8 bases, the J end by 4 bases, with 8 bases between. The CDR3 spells CASLRGETQYF. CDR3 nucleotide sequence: TGTGCCAGCCTCCGAGGAGAGACCCAGTACTTC. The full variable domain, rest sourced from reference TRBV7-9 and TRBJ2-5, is DTGVSQNPRHKITKRGQNVTFRCDPISEHNRLYWYRQTLGQGPEFLTYFQNEAQLEKSRLLSDRFSAERPKGSFSTLEIQRTEQGDSAMYLCASLRGETQYFGPGTRLLVL.

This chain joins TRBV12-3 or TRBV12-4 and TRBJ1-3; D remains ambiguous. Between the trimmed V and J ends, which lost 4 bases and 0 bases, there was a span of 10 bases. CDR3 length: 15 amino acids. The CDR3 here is CASSSEIISGNTIYF. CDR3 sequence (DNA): TGTGCCAGCAGTTCGGAGATTATCTCTGGAAACACCATATATTTT.

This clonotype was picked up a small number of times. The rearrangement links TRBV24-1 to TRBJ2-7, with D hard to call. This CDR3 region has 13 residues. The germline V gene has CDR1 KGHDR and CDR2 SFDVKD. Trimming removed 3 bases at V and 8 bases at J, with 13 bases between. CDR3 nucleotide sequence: TGTGCCACCAGTGATCCGAGTGTGGCGAAGCAGTACTTC. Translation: CATSDPSVAKQYF.

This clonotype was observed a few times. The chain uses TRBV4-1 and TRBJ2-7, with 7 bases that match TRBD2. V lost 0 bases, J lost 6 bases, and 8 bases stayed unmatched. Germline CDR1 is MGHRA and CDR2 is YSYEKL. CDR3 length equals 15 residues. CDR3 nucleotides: TGCGCCAGCAGCCAAGAGGGAGGGGTAGGGAGCGAGCAGTACTTC. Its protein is CASSQEGGVGSEQYF.

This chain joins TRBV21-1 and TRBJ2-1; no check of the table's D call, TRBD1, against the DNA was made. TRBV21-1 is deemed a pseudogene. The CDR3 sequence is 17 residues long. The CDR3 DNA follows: TGTGCCAGCAGCAAGTTGCAGGGGGGTCGCTCCTACAATGAGCAGTTCTTC. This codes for CASSKLQGGRSYNEQFF.

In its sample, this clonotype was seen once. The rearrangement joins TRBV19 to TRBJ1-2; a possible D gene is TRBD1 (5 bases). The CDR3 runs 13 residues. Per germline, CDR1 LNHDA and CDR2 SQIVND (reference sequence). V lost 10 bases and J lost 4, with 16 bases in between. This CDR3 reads CATSGTLVYGYTF. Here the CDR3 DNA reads TGTGCCACCTCCGGGACGCTTGTCTATGGCTACACCTTC.

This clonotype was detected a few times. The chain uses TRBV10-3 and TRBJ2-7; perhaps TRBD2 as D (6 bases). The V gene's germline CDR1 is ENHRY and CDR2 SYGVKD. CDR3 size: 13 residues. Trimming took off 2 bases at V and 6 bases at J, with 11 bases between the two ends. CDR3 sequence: CAISEPGTLEQYF. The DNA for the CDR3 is TGTGCCATCAGTGAGCCCGGGACTCTCGAGCAGTACTTC.

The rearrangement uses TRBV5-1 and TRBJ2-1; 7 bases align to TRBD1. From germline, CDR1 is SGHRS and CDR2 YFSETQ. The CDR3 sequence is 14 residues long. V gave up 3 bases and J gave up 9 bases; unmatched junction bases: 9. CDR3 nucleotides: TGCGCCAGCAGCTACACCACAGGGGTTGGTGAGCAGTTCTTC. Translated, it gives CASSYTTGVGEQFF. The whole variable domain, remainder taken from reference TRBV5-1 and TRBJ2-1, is KAGVTQTPRYLIKTRGQQVTLSCSPISGHRSVSWYQQTPGQGLQFLFEYFSETQRNKGNFPGRFSGRQFSNSRSEMNVSTLELGDSALYLCASSYTTGVGEQFFGPGTRLTVL.

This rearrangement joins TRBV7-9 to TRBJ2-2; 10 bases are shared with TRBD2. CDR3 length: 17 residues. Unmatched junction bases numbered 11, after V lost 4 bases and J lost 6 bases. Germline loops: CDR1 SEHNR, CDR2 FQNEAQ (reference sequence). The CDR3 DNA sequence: TGTGCCAGCAGCTCCAATAGCGGGAGGATCAGTGCCGGGGAGCTGTTTTTT. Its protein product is CASSSNSGRISAGELFF. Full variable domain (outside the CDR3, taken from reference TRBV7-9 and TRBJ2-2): DTGVSQNPRHKITKRGQNVTFRCDPISEHNRLYWYRQTLGQGPEFLTYFQNEAQLEKSRLLSDRFSAERPKGSFSTLEIQRTEQGDSAMYLCASSSNSGRISAGELFFGEGSRLTVL.

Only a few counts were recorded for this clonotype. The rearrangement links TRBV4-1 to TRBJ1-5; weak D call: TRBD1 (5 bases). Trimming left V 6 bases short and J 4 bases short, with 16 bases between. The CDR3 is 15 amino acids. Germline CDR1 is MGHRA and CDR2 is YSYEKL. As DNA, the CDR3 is TGCGCCAGCAGTCCTTGGACCAGGGATAATCAGCCCCAGCATTTT. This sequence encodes CASSPWTRDNQPQHF.

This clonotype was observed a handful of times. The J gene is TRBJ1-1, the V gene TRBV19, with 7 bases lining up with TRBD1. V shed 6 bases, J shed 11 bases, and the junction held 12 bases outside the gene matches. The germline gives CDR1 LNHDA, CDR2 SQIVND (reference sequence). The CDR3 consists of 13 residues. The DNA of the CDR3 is TGTGCCAGTAGAGACAGGGCTCCTACAGAGGCTTTCTTT. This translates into CASRDRAPTEAFF.

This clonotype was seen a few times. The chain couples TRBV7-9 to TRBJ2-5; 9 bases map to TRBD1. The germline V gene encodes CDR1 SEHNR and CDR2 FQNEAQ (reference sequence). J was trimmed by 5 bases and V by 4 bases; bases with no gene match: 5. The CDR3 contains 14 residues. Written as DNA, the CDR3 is TGTGCCAGCAGCTCCTCGACAGGGGGTGAGACCCAGTACTTC. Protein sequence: CASSSSTGGETQYF.

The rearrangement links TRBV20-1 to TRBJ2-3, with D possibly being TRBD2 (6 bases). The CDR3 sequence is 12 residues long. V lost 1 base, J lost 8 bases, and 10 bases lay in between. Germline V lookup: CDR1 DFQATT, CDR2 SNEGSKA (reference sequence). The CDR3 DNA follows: TGCAGTGCTAGAGGGCGGCGGGGTACGCAGTATTTT. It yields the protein CSARGRRGTQYF.

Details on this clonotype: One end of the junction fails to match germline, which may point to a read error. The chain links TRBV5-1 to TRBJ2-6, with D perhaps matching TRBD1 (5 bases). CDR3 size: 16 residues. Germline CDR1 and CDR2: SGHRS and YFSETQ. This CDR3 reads CASSPEPGSGANGLTF. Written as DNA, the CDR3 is TGCGCCAGCAGTCCTGAGCCCGGCTCTGGGGCCAACGGCCTGACTTTC. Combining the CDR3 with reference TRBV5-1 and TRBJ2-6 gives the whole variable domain KAGVTQTPRYLIKTRGQQVTLSCSPISGHRSVSWYQQTPGQGLQFLFEYFSETQRNKGNFPGRFSGRQFSNSRSEMNVSTLELGDSALYLCASSPEPGSGANGLTFGAGSRLTVL.

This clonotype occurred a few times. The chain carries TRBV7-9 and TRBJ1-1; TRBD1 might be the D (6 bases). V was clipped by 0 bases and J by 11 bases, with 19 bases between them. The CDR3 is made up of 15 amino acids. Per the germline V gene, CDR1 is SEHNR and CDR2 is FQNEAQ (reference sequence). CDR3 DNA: TGTGCCAGCAGCTTAGCGCTGGACAGCTCCCTTCGCGCTTTCTTT. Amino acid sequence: CASSLALDSSLRAFF.